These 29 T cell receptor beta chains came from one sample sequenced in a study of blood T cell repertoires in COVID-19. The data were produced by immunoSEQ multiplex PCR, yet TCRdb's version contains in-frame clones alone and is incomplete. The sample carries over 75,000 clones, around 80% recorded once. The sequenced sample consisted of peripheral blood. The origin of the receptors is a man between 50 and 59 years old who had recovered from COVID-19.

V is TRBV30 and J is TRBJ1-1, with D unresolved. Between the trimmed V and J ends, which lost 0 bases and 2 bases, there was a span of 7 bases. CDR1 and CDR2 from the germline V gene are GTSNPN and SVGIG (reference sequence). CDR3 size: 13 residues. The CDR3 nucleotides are TGTGCCTGGAGTGTGTCGTCTAACACTGAAGCTTTCTTT. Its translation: CAWSVSSNTEAFF.

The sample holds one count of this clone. In nucleotides, the CDR3 is TGTGCCAGCAGTAGGCTAGCGGGAGATACGCAGTATTTT. Its translation: CASSRLAGDTQYF. The gene calls are TRBV27 and TRBJ2-3, with 8 bases matching TRBD2. The CDR3 has 13 residues. CDR1 and CDR2 (germline): MNHEY, SMNVEV (reference sequence). V trimming: 5 bases; J trimming: 5 bases; junction bases outside the gene matches: 3.

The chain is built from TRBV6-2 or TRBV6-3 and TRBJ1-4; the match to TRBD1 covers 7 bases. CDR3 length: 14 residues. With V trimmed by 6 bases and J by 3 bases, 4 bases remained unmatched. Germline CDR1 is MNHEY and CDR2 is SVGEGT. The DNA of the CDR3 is TGTGCCAGCAGCCGCGGGACAGCTAATGAAAAACTGTTTTTT. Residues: CASSRGTANEKLFF.

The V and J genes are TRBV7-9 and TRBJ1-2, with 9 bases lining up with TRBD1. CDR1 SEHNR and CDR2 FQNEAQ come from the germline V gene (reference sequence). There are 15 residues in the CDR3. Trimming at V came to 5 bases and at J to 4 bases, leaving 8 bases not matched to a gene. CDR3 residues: CASSGGQGSGYGYTF. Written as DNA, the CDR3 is TGTGCCAGCAGCGGAGGACAGGGGTCCGGCTATGGCTACACCTTC.

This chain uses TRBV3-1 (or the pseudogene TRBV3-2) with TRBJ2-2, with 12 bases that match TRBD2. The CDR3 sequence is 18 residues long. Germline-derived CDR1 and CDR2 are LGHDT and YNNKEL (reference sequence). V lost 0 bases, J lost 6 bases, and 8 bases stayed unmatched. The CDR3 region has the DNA TGTGCCAGCAGCCAAGATCTTCGGGCTAGCGGGGGGGCCGGGGAGCTGTTTTTT. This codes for CASSQDLRASGGAGELFF.

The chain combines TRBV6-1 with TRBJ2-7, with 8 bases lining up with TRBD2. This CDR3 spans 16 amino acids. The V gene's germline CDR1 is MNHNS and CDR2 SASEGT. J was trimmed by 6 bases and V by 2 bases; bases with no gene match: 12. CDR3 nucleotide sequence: TGTGCCAGCAGTGAACGGAGGGGACTAGTCCCTCTCGAGCAGTACTTC. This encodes CASSERRGLVPLEQYF.

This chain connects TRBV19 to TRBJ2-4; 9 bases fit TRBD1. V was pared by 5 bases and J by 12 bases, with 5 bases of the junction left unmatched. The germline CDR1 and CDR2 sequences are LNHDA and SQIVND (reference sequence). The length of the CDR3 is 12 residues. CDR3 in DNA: TGTGCCAGTAGTCCCCCGGACAGGGGTCAGTACTTC. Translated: CASSPPDRGQYF.

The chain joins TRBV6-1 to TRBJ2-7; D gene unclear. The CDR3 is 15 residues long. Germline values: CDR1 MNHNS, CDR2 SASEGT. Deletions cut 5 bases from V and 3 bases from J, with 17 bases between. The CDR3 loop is CASSPTRAGNYEQYF. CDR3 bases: TGTGCCAGCAGTCCAACACGTGCAGGAAACTACGAGCAGTACTTC.

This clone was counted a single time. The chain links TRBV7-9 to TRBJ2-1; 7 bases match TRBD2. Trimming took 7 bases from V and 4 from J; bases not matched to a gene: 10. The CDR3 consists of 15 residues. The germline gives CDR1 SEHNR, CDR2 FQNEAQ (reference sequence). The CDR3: CASTEWTREYNEQFF. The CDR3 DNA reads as TGTGCCAGCACCGAATGGACGCGGGAGTACAATGAGCAGTTCTTC.

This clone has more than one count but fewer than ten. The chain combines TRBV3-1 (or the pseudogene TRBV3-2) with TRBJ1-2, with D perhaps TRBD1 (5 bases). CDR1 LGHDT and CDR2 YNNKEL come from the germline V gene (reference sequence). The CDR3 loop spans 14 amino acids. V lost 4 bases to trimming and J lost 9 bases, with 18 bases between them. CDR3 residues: CASSPTTVSRSYTF. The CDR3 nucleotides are TGTGCCAGCAGCCCTACGACAGTGTCCCGGAGCTACACCTTC.

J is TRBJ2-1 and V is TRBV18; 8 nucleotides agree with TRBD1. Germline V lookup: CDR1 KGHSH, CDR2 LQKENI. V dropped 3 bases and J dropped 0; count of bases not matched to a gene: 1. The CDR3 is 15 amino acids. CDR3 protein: CASSPGTGSYNEQFF. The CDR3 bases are TGTGCCAGCTCACCCGGGACAGGCTCCTACAATGAGCAGTTCTTC.

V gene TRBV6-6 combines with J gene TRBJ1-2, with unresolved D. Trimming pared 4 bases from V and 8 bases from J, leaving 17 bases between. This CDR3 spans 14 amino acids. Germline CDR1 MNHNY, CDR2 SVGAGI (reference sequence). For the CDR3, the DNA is TGTGCCAGCAGTTTGGAACGCGCCGCGGGCGGCTACACCTTC. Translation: CASSLERAAGGYTF.

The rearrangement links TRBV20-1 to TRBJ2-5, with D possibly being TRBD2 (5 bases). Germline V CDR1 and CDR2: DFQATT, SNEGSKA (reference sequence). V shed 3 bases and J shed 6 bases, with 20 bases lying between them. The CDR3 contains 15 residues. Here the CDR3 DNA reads TGCAGTGCTAGTTCACCTACTAGGATTGCCCAGACCCAGTACTTC. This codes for CSASSPTRIAQTQYF.

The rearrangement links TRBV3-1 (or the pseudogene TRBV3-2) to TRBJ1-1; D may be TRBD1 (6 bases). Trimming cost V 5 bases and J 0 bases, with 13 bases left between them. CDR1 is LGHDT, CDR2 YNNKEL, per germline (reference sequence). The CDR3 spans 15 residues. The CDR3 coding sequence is TGTGCCAGCAGCAGCCGGGACATCATGAACACTGAAGCTTTCTTT. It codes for CASSSRDIMNTEAFF.

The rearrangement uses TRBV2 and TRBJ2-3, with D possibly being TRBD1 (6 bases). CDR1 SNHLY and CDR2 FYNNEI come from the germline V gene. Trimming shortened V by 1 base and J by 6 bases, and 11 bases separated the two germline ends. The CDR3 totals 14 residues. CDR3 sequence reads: CASSEGQVADTQYF. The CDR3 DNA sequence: TGTGCCAGCAGTGAAGGACAGGTTGCGGATACGCAGTATTTT.

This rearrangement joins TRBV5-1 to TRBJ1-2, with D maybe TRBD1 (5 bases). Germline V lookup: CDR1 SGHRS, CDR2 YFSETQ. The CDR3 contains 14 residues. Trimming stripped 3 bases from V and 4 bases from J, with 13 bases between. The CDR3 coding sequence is TGCGCCAGCAGCTACCAAGACAGCCTCTATGGCTACACCTTC. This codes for CASSYQDSLYGYTF.

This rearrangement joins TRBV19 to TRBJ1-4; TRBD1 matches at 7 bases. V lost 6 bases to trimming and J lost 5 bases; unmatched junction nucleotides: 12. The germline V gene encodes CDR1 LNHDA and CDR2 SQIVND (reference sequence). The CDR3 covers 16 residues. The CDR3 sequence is CASSSGRQGSNEKLFF. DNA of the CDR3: TGTGCCAGTAGCTCCGGAAGACAGGGCTCGAATGAAAAACTGTTTTTT.

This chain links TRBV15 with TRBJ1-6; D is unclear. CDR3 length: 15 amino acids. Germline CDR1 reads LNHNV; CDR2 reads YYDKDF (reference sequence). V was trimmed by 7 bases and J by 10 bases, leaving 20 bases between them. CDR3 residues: CATTKREHVRSPLHF. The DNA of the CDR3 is TGTGCCACCACCAAGCGGGAGCATGTTAGGTCACCCCTCCACTTT.

This CDR3 is CASSQAWAGYNSPLHF. DNA for the CDR3: TGTGCCAGCAGCCAAGCCTGGGCGGGGTATAATTCACCCCTCCACTTT. V gene TRBV3-1 (or the pseudogene TRBV3-2) combines with J gene TRBJ1-6; no firm D call. The CDR3 contains 16 residues. CDR1 and CDR2 (germline): LGHDT, YNNKEL (reference sequence). Trimming removed 1 base at V and 4 bases at J, with 11 bases between.

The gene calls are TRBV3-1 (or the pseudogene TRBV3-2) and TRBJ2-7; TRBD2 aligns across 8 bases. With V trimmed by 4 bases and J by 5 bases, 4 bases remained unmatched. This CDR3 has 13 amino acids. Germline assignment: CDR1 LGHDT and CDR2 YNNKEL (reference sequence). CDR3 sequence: CASSLSGGDEQYF. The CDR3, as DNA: TGTGCCAGCAGCCTCTCGGGAGGGGACGAGCAGTACTTC.

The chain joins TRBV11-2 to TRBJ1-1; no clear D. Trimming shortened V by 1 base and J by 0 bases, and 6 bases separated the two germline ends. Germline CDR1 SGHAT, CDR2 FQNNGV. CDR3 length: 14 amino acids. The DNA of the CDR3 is TGTGCCAGCAGCTTAGTAGGAGTGAACACTGAAGCTTTCTTT. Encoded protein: CASSLVGVNTEAFF.

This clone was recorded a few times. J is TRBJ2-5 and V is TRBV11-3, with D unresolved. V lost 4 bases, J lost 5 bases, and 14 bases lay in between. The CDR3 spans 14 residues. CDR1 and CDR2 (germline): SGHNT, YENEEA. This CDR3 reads CASSSLLYTETQYF. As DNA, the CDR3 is TGTGCCAGCAGCTCCCTTCTGTACACCGAGACCCAGTACTTC.

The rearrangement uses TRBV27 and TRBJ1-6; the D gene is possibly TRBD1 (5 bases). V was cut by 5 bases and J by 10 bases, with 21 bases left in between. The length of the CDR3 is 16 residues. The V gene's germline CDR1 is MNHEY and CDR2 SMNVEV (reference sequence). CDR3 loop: CASSPRLGQAESPLHF. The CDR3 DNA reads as TGTGCCAGCAGTCCCCGGCTGGGGCAGGCAGAATCACCCCTCCACTTT.

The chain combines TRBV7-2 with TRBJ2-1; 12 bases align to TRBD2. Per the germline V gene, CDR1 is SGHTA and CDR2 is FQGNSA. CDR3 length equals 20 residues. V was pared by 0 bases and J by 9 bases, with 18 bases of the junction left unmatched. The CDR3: CASSLAVITSGRPANFEQFF. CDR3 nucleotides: TGTGCCAGCAGCTTAGCCGTTATCACTAGCGGGAGGCCCGCCAATTTTGAGCAGTTCTTC.

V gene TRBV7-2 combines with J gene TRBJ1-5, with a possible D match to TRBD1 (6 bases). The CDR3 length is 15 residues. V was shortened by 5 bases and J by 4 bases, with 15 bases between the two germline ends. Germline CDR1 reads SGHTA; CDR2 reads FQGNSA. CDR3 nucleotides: TGTGCCAGCAGCCTCCGGACAGTTTTTAATCAGCCCCAGCATTTT. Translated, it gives CASSLRTVFNQPQHF.

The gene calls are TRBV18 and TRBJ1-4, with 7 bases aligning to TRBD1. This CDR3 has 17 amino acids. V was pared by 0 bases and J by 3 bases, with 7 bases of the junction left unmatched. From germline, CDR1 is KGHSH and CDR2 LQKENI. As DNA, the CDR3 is TGTGCCAGCTCACCACCTAGGCCAGGGACAGCTAATGAAAAACTGTTTTTT. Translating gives CASSPPRPGTANEKLFF.

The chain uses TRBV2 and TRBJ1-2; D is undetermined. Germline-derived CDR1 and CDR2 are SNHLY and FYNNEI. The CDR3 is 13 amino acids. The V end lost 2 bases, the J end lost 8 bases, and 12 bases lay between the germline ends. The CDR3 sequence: CASSESPWPGYTF. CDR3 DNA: TGTGCCAGCAGTGAATCTCCATGGCCCGGCTACACCTTC.

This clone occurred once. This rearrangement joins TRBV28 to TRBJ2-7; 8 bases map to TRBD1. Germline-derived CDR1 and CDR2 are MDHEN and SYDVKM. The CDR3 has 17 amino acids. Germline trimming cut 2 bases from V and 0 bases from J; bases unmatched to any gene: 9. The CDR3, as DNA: TGTGCCAGCAGTTTAAGCTCCGGACAGGGCAGCTCCTACGAGCAGTACTTC. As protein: CASSLSSGQGSSYEQYF.

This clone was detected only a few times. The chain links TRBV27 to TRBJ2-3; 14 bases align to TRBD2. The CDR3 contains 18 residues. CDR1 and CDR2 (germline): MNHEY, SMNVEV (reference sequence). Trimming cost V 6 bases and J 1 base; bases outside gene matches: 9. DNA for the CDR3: TGTGCCAGCAGGACCCGACTAGCGGGGGGGCCGGGCACAGATACGCAGTATTTT. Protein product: CASRTRLAGGPGTDTQYF.